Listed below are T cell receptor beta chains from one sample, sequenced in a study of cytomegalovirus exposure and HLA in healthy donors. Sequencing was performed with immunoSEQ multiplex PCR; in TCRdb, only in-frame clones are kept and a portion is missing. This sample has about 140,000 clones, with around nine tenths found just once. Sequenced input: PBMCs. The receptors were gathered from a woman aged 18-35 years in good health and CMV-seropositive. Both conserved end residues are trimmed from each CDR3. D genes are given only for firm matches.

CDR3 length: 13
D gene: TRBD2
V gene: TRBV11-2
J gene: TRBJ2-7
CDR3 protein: ASSLSPSGGYEQY

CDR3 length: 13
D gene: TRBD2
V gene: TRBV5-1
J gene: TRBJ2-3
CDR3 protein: ASSTSGDQRDTQY

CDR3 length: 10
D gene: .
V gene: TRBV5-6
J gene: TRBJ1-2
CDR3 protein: ASTMGVYGYT

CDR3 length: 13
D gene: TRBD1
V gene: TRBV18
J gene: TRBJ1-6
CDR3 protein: ASSLGQGINSPLH

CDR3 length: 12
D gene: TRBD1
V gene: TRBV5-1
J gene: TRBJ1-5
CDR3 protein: ASSSGQPNQPQH

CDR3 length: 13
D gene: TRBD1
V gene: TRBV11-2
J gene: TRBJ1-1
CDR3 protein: ASSLEARGRSEAF

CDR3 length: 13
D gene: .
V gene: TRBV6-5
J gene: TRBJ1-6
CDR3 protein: ASKKDRRSNSPLH

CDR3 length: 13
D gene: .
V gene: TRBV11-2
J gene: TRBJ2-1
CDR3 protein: ASSQRGSSYNEQF

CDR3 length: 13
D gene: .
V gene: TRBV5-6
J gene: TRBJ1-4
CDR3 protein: ASSFRGITNEKLF

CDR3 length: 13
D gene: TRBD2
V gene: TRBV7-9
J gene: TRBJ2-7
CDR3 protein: ASSLERGGHYEQY

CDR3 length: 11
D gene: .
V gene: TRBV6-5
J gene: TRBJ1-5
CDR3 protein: ASSRDWGKPQH

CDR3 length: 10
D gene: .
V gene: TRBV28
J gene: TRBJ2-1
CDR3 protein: ASSEGAGEQF

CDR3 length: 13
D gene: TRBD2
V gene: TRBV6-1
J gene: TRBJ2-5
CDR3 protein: ASSELAGGQETQY

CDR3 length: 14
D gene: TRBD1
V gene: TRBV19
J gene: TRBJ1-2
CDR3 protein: ASRMPGTGGLYGYT

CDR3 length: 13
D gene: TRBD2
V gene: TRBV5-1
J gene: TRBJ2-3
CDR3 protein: ASSFGGGIQDTQY

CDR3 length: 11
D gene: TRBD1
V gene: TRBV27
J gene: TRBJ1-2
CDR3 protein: ASSLTGVEGYT

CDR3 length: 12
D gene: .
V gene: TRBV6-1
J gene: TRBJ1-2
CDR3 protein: ASSDTYRHYGYT

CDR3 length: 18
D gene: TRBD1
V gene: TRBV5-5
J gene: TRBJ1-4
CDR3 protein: ASSSRPLGTGGATNEKLF

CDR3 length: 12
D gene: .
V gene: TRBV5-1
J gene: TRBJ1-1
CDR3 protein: ASSLGQKRGEAF

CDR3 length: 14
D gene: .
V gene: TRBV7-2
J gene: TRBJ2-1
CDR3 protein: ASSQVGVSSYNEQF

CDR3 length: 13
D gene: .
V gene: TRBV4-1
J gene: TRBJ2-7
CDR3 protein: ASSPTGGRSYEQY

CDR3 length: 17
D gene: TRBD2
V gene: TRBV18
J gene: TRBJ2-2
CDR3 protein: ASSPRPTSGGINTGELF

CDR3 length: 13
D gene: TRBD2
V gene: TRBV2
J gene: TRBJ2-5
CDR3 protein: ASSATSGVQETQY

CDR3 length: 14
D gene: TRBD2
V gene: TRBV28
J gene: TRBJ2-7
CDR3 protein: ASSLSSRRSGNEQY

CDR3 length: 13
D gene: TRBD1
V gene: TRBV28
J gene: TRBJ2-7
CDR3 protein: ASSRRDRSAYEQY

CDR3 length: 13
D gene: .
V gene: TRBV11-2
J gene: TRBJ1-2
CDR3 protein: ASSRGGQTSYGYT

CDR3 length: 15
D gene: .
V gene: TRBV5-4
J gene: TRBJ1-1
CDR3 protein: ASSTSKSRTANTEAF

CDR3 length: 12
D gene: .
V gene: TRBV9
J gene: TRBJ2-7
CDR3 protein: ASSVAGTSYEQY

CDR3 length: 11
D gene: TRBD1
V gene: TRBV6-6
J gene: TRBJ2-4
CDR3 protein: ASSWDRENIQY